The next 14 T cell receptor beta chains were all read from a single sample in a study of blood T cell repertoires in COVID-19 (dated by TCRdb to the early 2020s). Library preparation used the immunoSEQ multiplex PCR assay. TCRdb holds this immuneACCESS table with in-frame rearrangements only. Some clones are missing; in checked studies, unresolved V genes explain under half, and the rest has no known cause. Counted in this sample were 150,000 to 200,000 clones; roughly nine tenths of them appeared once. Roughly 25% of the sample belongs to the ten largest clones. The sample consisted of peripheral blood. These receptors all come from a man aged 55 to 70 with acute or convalescent COVID-19.

The rearrangement links TRBV5-6 to TRBJ2-7; no reliable D call. Trimming took 3 bases from V and 2 from J, leaving 9 bases between them. The CDR3 is made up of 13 amino acids. CDR1 and CDR2 from the germline V gene are SGHDT and YYEEEE. In DNA, the CDR3 is TGTGCCAGCAGCTCCCTAAAGACCTACGAGCAGTACGTC. Translating it yields CASSSLKTYEQYV.

The chain uses TRBV6-5 and TRBJ1-4, with D possibly TRBD1 on 5 matching bases. Germline V gives CDR1 MNHEY, CDR2 SVGAGI. Deletions cut 0 bases from V and 0 bases from J, with 8 bases between. The CDR3 runs to 16 residues. CDR3 region: CASSYSGPATNEKLFF. Here the CDR3 DNA reads TGTGCCAGCAGTTACTCGGGGCCCGCAACTAATGAAAAACTGTTTTTT.

A single count supports this clone. The V and J genes are TRBV6-2 or TRBV6-3 and TRBJ1-1; 7 nucleotides agree with TRBD1. The V and J ends lost 2 bases and 7 bases, in that order; junction bases with no gene match: 10. Looked up from germline, CDR1 is MNHEY and CDR2 is SVGEGT. This CDR3 region has 15 residues. The CDR3 coding sequence is TGTGCCAGCAGTTACGGGGGAGACAGGGCGGGTGAAGCTTTCTTT. Translated: CASSYGGDRAGEAFF.

The gene calls are TRBV7-9 and TRBJ1-1; tentatively, D is TRBD1 (5 bases). The V gene lost 6 bases and the J gene lost 6 bases, with 14 bases spanning the gap. The germline V gene encodes CDR1 SEHNR and CDR2 FQNEAQ (reference sequence). This CDR3 region has 13 residues. Here the CDR3 reads CASRFEGGAEAFF. CDR3 DNA sequence: TGTGCCAGCAGATTCGAGGGAGGGGCTGAAGCTTTCTTT.

The chain employs TRBV11-2 and TRBJ1-1, with TRBD1 identical over 12 bases. This CDR3 contains 18 residues. J gave up 0 bases and V 4 bases, and 9 bases lay outside the gene matches. In germline, CDR1 is SGHAT, CDR2 FQNNGV. CDR3: CASSSTGTGGTLNTEAFF. CDR3 in DNA: TGTGCCAGCAGCTCAACCGGGACAGGGGGCACCCTGAACACTGAAGCTTTCTTT. Full variable domain (rest looked up from reference TRBV11-2 and TRBJ1-1): EAGVAQSPRYKIIEKRQSVAFWCNPISGHATLYWYQQILGQGPKLLIQFQNNGVVDDSQLPKDRFSAERLKGVDSTLKIQPAKLEDSAVYLCASSSTGTGGTLNTEAFFGQGTRLTVV.

The V call is TRBV5-5, the J call TRBJ1-1; D is possibly TRBD1 (6 bases). Trimming took off 4 bases at V and 3 bases at J, with 13 bases between the two ends. Germline CDR1 and CDR2: SGHKS and YYEKEE (reference sequence). The CDR3 extends over 14 amino acids. The CDR3 loop reads CASSRGGSDTEAFF. The CDR3 DNA follows: TGTGCCAGCAGCCGAGGGGGTTCCGACACTGAAGCTTTCTTT. Drawing the rest from reference TRBV5-5 and TRBJ1-1, the complete variable domain is DAGVTQSPTHLIKTRGQQVTLRCSPISGHKSVSWYQQVLGQGPQFIFQYYEKEERGRGNFPDRFSARQFPNYSSELNVNALLLGDSALYLCASSRGGSDTEAFFGQGTRLTVV.

The chain has TRBV18 and TRBJ2-3; D perhaps matches TRBD1 (5 bases). The ends were cut back, 0 bases at V and 0 bases at J, with 10 bases in the middle. This CDR3 has 16 residues. Germline CDR1 reads KGHSH; CDR2 reads LQKENI. In DNA form, the CDR3 reads TGTGCCAGCTCACCACCCTCCAGGGTTAGCACAGATACGCAGTATTTT. It yields the protein CASSPPSRVSTDTQYF. Complete variable domain (other parts from reference TRBV18 and TRBJ2-3): NAGVMQNPRHLVRRRGQEARLRCSPMKGHSHVYWYRQLPEEGLKFMVYLQKENIIDESGMPKERFSAEFPKEGPSILRIQQVVRGDSAAYFCASSPPSRVSTDTQYFGPGTRLTVL.

This chain uses TRBV5-1 with TRBJ2-3; TRBD2 matches 13 bases. Losses at the gene ends were 3 bases for V and 7 bases for J; bases not matched to a gene: 5. Germline-derived CDR1 and CDR2 are SGHRS and YFSETQ. The CDR3 has 15 residues. The CDR3 sequence: CASSSTSGGPYTQYF. Written as DNA, the CDR3 is TGCGCCAGCAGCTCGACTAGCGGGGGGCCTTATACGCAGTATTTT.

This sequence joins TRBV21-1 and TRBJ2-7; the table assigns TRBD1, which was not confirmed against the DNA. TRBV21-1 is an annotated pseudogene. This CDR3 is built from 13 residues. CDR3 DNA sequence: TGTGCCAGCGGGACAGGGAGCTCCTACGAGCAGTACGTC. Its protein product is CASGTGSSYEQYV.

Only one count was recorded for this clone. The gene calls are TRBV6-1 and TRBJ2-5, with a possible D match to TRBD1 (6 bases). Germline loops: CDR1 MNHNS, CDR2 SASEGT. The V end lost 3 bases, the J end lost 3 bases, and 8 bases lay between the germline ends. CDR3 length: 13 residues. The CDR3 is CASSEGAEETQYF. CDR3 bases: TGTGCCAGCAGTGAGGGGGCGGAAGAGACCCAGTACTTC.

This clone was recorded once. The chain couples TRBV6-5 to TRBJ1-5, with TRBD1 matching over 7 bases. The CDR3 contains 15 residues. The V gene's germline CDR1 is MNHEY and CDR2 SVGAGI. V trimming: 2 bases; J trimming: 5 bases; junction bases outside the gene matches: 6. CDR3 region: CASSYRGQGDQPQHF. DNA of the CDR3: TGTGCCAGCAGTTACAGGGGGCAGGGCGATCAGCCCCAGCATTTT.

The rearrangement links TRBV9 to TRBJ2-3; D not certain. The CDR3 length is 14 residues. CDR1 is SGDLS and CDR2 is YYNGEE in the germline V gene. Trimming took 0 bases from V and 0 from J, leaving 5 bases between them. The CDR3 coding sequence is TGTGCCAGCAGCGTAGATCCGAGCACAGATACGCAGTATTTT. It specifies CASSVDPSTDTQYF.

This clone showed up just once. This CDR3 is CASRAQGARNTGELFF. In DNA form, the CDR3 reads TGTGCCAGCAGAGCACAGGGGGCTAGGAACACCGGGGAGCTGTTTTTT. The chain combines TRBV11-2 with TRBJ2-2; 9 positions agree with TRBD1. The CDR3 is made up of 16 amino acids. The trim removed 6 bases at V and 1 base at J, leaving 6 bases unmatched. Germline CDR1 reads SGHAT; CDR2 reads FQNNGV.

This clone has a handful of counts. The chain couples TRBV5-5 to TRBJ1-1, with 7 bases matching TRBD1. This CDR3 spans 13 amino acids. V was pared by 2 bases and J by 5 bases, with 3 bases of the junction left unmatched. Looked up from germline, CDR1 is SGHKS and CDR2 is YYEKEE (reference sequence). This CDR3 is CASSFLTGTEAFF. The CDR3 region has the DNA TGTGCCAGCAGCTTTTTGACAGGGACTGAAGCTTTCTTT.